This record looks at one TCR beta chain sequence and its context. Antigen specificity is unknown. The germline V gene encodes CDR1 SEHNR and CDR2 FQNEAQ (reference sequence). V shed 2 bases and J shed 1 base, with 14 bases lying between them. The CDR3 has 16 amino acids. The data were obtained in a study of a mutant IDH1 vaccine in newly diagnosed glioma. Sequencing used immunoSEQ multiplex PCR; TCRdb keeps in-frame clones, though not all of them. The table lists 40,000 to 45,000 clones, roughly 83% of them singletons. Specified time point: week 23, last vaccination. All doses held 300 ug of mutant IDH1 20-mer peptide, with topical imiquimod.

This clonotype was sampled from a woman aged 18-35 years with glioma. Some clones in this sample may be carry-over from other donors' samples. Sequenced material: PBMCs, taken from a glioma patient whose treatment included an IDH1 peptide vaccine. This chain joins TRBV7-9 and TRBJ2-5; D possibly corresponds to TRBD1 (7 bases). The CDR3 sequence: CASSLKAGGLQETQYF. The CDR3, as DNA: TGTGCCAGCAGCTTAAAGGCAGGGGGGCTCCAAGAGACCCAGTACTTC.